The clone carrying this T cell receptor beta chain was seen a few times. Its antigen is not known. 13 Jbeta primers and 60 Vbeta primers were used for the PCR. Using immunoSEQ multiplex PCR, the repertoire was profiled, and TCRdb retains in-frame clones only, with some absent. This table holds a few hundred thousand clones, roughly four fifths found once. The data were obtained in a study of cytomegalovirus exposure and HLA in healthy donors. Study observations and caveats: A later analysis found common viral pathogens apparently linked to several of the most significant clusters. Altogether, 150 to 200 TCR beta chains were recorded as cytomegalovirus-associated.

The CDR3 has 17 amino acids. Per germline, CDR1 SEHNR and CDR2 FQNEAQ (reference sequence). With 2 bases removed from V and 5 bases from J, the gap between germline ends came to 19 bases. Sequencing was carried out using PBMCs. The rearrangement joins TRBV7-9 to TRBJ2-1, with D possibly TRBD2 on 5 matching bases. The source of this sequence is a woman aged 55 to 70 in good health and CMV-seropositive. Written as DNA, the CDR3 is TGTGCCAGCAGCTTACGCCCGGGGAAGGCCGACAACAATGAGCAGTTCTTC. Encoded protein: CASSLRPGKADNNEQFF.